Below are 22 T cell receptor beta chains sequenced from a single sample in a study of early T cells in non-severe SARS-CoV-2 infection. TCRdb analysed the 5' RACE reads with MiXCR anew, one entry per CDR3 protein. Seen here are 75,000 or so distinct CDR3 sequences, 13% to 15% observed once, and the top ten hold about a tenth. The sample was whole blood. The receptors come from an adult who was a healthcare worker with PCR-confirmed SARS-CoV-2 infection or an uninfected control (not recorded which).

This clonotype was seen a handful of times. The rearrangement links TRBV15 to TRBJ1-5; D gene uncertain. Trimming removed 6 bases at V and 5 bases at J, with 14 bases between. The length of the CDR3 is 14 residues. Germline V gives CDR1 LNHNV, CDR2 YYDKDF (reference sequence). As DNA, the CDR3 is TGTGCCACCAGAAAACGAGGAGACGATCAGCCCCAGCATTTT. As protein: CATRKRGDDQPQHF.

There are a few counts of this clonotype. The chain combines TRBV5-1 with TRBJ1-6; D uncertain. V was clipped by 3 bases and J by 6 bases, with 10 bases between them. Germline CDR1 is SGHRS and CDR2 is YFSETQ. The CDR3 is 14 residues long. CDR3 in DNA: TGCGCCAGCAGCTACAGTTTTGGTAATTCACCCCTCCACTTT. Its translation: CASSYSFGNSPLHF.

This clonotype was seen at least ten times. The V call is TRBV29-1, the J call TRBJ1-2, with a possible D match to TRBD1 (5 bases). Trimming took off 4 bases at V and 8 bases at J, with 14 bases between the two ends. There are 12 residues in the CDR3. Per the germline V gene, CDR1 is SQVTM and CDR2 is ANQGSEA. The CDR3 here is CSVAPPGGGYTF. The CDR3 DNA sequence: TGCAGCGTTGCCCCGCCCGGGGGAGGCTACACCTTC.

In this sample, this clonotype turned up a few times. The rearrangement joins TRBV15 to TRBJ2-1; D is unresolved. CDR1 is LNHNV, CDR2 YYDKDF, per germline (reference sequence). There are 12 residues in the CDR3. Trimming stripped 1 base from V and 4 bases from J, with 2 bases between. CDR3 sequence reads: CATSRVYNEQFF. The CDR3 coding sequence is TGTGCCACCAGCAGAGTTTACAATGAGCAGTTCTTC.

CDR3 sequence (DNA): TGTGCCAGCAGCCAATGGGCTACGTACCAAGAGACCCAGTACTTC. This translates into CASSQWATYQETQYF. The V and J genes are TRBV3-1 and TRBJ2-5; D gene unclear. The V and J ends lost 2 bases and 0 bases respectively, with 10 bases between them. In germline, CDR1 is LGHDT, CDR2 YNNKEL (reference sequence). The length of the CDR3 is 15 residues.

This clonotype was picked up a small number of times. The V call is TRBV28, the J call TRBJ2-6; no firm D call. The CDR3 totals 16 residues. Trimming left V 5 bases short and J 1 base short, with 12 bases between. Germline V lookup: CDR1 MDHEN, CDR2 SYDVKM. CDR3: CASSPDQLSGANVLTF. The CDR3 coding sequence is TGTGCCAGCAGTCCAGATCAGTTATCTGGGGCCAACGTCCTGACTTTC.

This clonotype came up a few times. The chain employs TRBV7-6 and TRBJ2-5; TRBD1 or TRBD2 may be the D gene (5 bases each). The germline V gene has CDR1 SGHVS and CDR2 FNYEAQ. The CDR3 consists of 14 residues. Trimming removed 1 base at V and 0 bases at J, with 6 bases between. This CDR3 is CASSLGGDQETQYF. The CDR3, as DNA: TGTGCCAGCAGCTTAGGAGGGGACCAAGAGACCCAGTACTTC.

CDR3 nucleotide sequence: TGTGCCAGCAGAACCCGGACAGGGCCTGGAAACACCATATATTTT. It specifies CASRTRTGPGNTIYF. The chain has TRBV6-5 and TRBJ1-3, with 8 bases matching TRBD1. The length of the CDR3 is 15 residues. The V and J ends lost 6 bases and 2 bases, in that order; junction bases with no gene match: 6. Germline CDR1 is MNHEY and CDR2 is SVGAGI.

This clonotype was observed a few times. The chain links TRBV6-6 to TRBJ2-5; D may be TRBD2 (6 bases). The CDR3 length is 16 residues. Trimming left V 2 bases short and J 2 bases short, with 15 bases between. Per germline, CDR1 MNHNY and CDR2 SVGAGI (reference sequence). The CDR3 DNA follows: TGTGCCAGCAGTTACCCGAGGAGGGGAGTACAAGAGACCCAGTACTTC. Encoded protein: CASSYPRRGVQETQYF.

In its sample, this clonotype was seen once. As the CDR3 is not closed by the conserved phenylalanine or tryptophan, this likely results from a read error. The V gene is TRBV7-2, the J gene TRBJ1-2; no clear D. The CDR3 has 13 amino acids. Germline V gives CDR1 SGHTA, CDR2 FQGNSA. Trimming took 5 bases from V and 5 from J, leaving 12 bases between them. The CDR3 sequence is CASSPGPDYGYTY. The CDR3 DNA is TGTGCCAGCAGCCCCGGGCCCGATTATGGCTACACCTAC.

This clonotype was counted a few times. The chain joins TRBV19 to TRBJ2-1, with 12 bases identical to TRBD1. This CDR3 contains 18 residues. J lost 8 bases, V lost 5 bases, and 16 bases had no gene match. CDR1 is LNHDA and CDR2 is SQIVND in the germline V gene (reference sequence). The CDR3 sequence: CASSPSGAGQGAFDEQFF. As DNA, the CDR3 is TGTGCCAGTAGTCCCTCTGGGGCGGGACAGGGGGCTTTTGATGAGCAGTTCTTC. Full variable domain (missing parts from reference TRBV19 and TRBJ2-1): DGGITQSPKYLFRKEGQNVTLSCEQNLNHDAMYWYRQDPGQGLRLIYYSQIVNDFQKGDIAEGYSVSREKKESFPLTVTSAQKNPTAFYLCASSPSGAGQGAFDEQFFGPGTRLTVL.

This clonotype was recorded many times. The rearrangement joins TRBV15 to TRBJ1-1, with 11 nucleotides matching TRBD1. V shed 5 bases, J shed 5 bases, and the junction held 13 bases outside the gene matches. From germline, CDR1 is LNHNV and CDR2 YYDKDF (reference sequence). This CDR3 is 17 amino acids long. The CDR3 loop reads CATSVGTGGPIKTEAFF. The CDR3 coding sequence is TGTGCCACCAGCGTCGGGACAGGGGGTCCGATTAAAACTGAAGCTTTCTTT.

In DNA form, the CDR3 reads TGTGCCAGCAGCCAATCTGCCCAGCCAAATTCACCCCTCCACTTT. Its protein is CASSQSAQPNSPLHF. This chain joins TRBV16 and TRBJ1-6, with no clear D. CDR3 length equals 15 residues. Germline V gives CDR1 KGHSY, CDR2 FQNENV. Trimming pared 0 bases from V and 7 bases from J, leaving 10 bases between.

This clonotype was picked up many times. This rearrangement joins TRBV9 to TRBJ1-1; TRBD1 agrees at 7 bases. The germline V gene has CDR1 SGDLS and CDR2 YYNGEE. This CDR3 region has 14 residues. The J segment lost 1 base and the V segment lost 3 bases, leaving 3 bases of the junction unmatched. The CDR3 DNA follows: TGTGCCAGCAGCGCTACAGGGGCGAACACTGAAGCTTTCTTT. Protein sequence: CASSATGANTEAFF.

The gene calls are TRBV29-1 and TRBJ2-5; tentative D call: TRBD1 (6 bases). Germline V gives CDR1 SQVTM, CDR2 ANQGSEA. The CDR3 length is 13 residues. V was trimmed by 3 bases and J by 4 bases, leaving 12 bases between them. The CDR3 is CSVDGTSLETQYF. The CDR3 DNA is TGCAGCGTTGATGGGACAAGCCTAGAGACCCAGTACTTC.

This chain joins TRBV3-1 and TRBJ1-2; D uncertain. The CDR3 length is 14 residues. V shed 1 base and J shed 2 bases, with 8 bases lying between them. Germline lookup yields CDR1 LGHDT and CDR2 YNNKEL (reference sequence). DNA for the CDR3: TGTGCCAGCAGCCAAGGGGGAGGAAACTATGGCTACACCTTC. Protein: CASSQGGGNYGYTF.

This clonotype was recorded at least ten times. The rearrangement uses TRBV5-1 and TRBJ2-1, with 7 bases matching TRBD1. The CDR3 loop spans 14 amino acids. The V segment lost 3 bases and the J segment 4 bases; nucleotides outside the gene matches: 4. Germline CDR1 is SGHRS and CDR2 is YFSETQ. The CDR3 region has the DNA TGCGCCAGCAGCTCACCGGGACAGTACAATGAGCAGTTCTTC. Its protein product is CASSSPGQYNEQFF.

CDR3 loop: CASSSRDRLQEKLFF. In DNA, the CDR3 is TGTGCCAGCAGTTCCCGGGACAGGCTTCAGGAAAAACTGTTTTTT. This chain links TRBV12-3 or TRBV12-4 with TRBJ1-4, with TRBD1 identical over 8 bases. CDR3 size: 15 residues. The trim removed 4 bases at V and 8 bases at J, leaving 9 bases unmatched.

This clonotype has just a few counts. The genes are TRBV5-4 and TRBJ2-1, with 8 bases aligning to TRBD1. This CDR3 region has 16 residues. J lost 0 bases, V lost 6 bases, and 8 bases had no gene match. Germline CDR1 reads SGHNT; CDR2 reads YYREEE (reference sequence). As DNA, the CDR3 is TGTGCCAGCACCTCTCAGGGGGCGAGCTCCTACAATGAGCAGTTCTTC. Translation gives CASTSQGASSYNEQFF.

The chain has TRBV3-2 and TRBJ1-6; TRBD1 is the table's D call and was not checked against the DNA. TRBV3-2 is a documented pseudogene. This CDR3 contains 14 residues. Written as DNA, the CDR3 is TGTGCCAGCAGCCGCGGACAGGCTGTTTCACCCCTCCACTTT. The encoded protein is CASSRGQAVSPLHF.

V is TRBV3-1 and J is TRBJ2-2; tentative D call: TRBD1 (6 bases). The CDR3 totals 16 residues. Germline lookup yields CDR1 LGHDT and CDR2 YNNKEL (reference sequence). Trimming removed 4 bases from V and 4 bases from J, with 16 bases in between. CDR3 sequence: CASSRGTSSSTGELFF. Here the CDR3 DNA reads TGTGCCAGCAGCCGTGGGACATCATCTTCCACCGGGGAGCTGTTTTTT.

This clonotype was seen more than once but under ten times. The chain combines TRBV29-1 with TRBJ2-3; TRBD2 might be the D (6 bases). This CDR3 contains 13 residues. V was clipped by 3 bases and J by 2 bases, with 9 bases between them. Per the germline V gene, CDR1 is SQVTM and CDR2 is ANQGSEA. The CDR3 nucleotides read TGCAGCGTTGAGGGGACTCCCACAGATACGCAGTATTTT. This gives the protein CSVEGTPTDTQYF.